This section outlines one T cell receptor beta chain sequence together with its context. Using more than 7.5 ml of fresh peripheral blood, PBMCs were prepared. This record comes from a study of T cells in Graves' hyperthyroidism and ophthalmopathy. The CDR3 runs 14 residues. CDR1 is SGHKS and CDR2 is YYEKEE in the germline V gene (reference sequence). Trimming shortened V by 0 bases and J by 5 bases, and 11 bases separated the two germline ends. RNA transcripts served as the template for amplifying TCR beta CDR3 regions. When the TCR CDR3 underwent first-round RT-PCR, the HTBI primer set was used. From the multiplex PCR reads, TCRdb called clonotypes with MiXCR, one entry per CDR3 protein. The sample holds 800,000 or so distinct CDR3 sequences, 38% seen once.

This chain joins TRBV5-5 and TRBJ2-5; D gene unclear. Material for sequencing was blood. This receptor was obtained from a man younger than 35 with Graves' hyperthyroidism. CDR3 sequence reads: CASSLGSRWETQYF. CDR3 in DNA: TGTGCCAGCAGCTTGGGGAGCCGTTGGGAGACCCAGTACTTC. Based on the CDR3 plus reference TRBV5-5 and TRBJ2-5, the full variable domain is DAGVTQSPTHLIKTRGQQVTLRCSPISGHKSVSWYQQVLGQGPQFIFQYYEKEERGRGNFPDRFSARQFPNYSSELNVNALLLGDSALYLCASSLGSRWETQYFGPGTRLLVL.